This T cell receptor (beta chain) was identified in a study of beta chain features in type 1 diabetes. Expressed TCRB transcripts were sequenced because the isolated RNA had all been reverse transcribed beforehand. Sequenced by immunoSEQ multiplex PCR; TCRdb stores in-frame clones only, minus some. Counted here are 250,000 to 300,000 clones, roughly 25% occurring once; the ten biggest clones make up roughly 0.011%. A few counts support this clone. The antigen remains unidentified. Study observations and caveats: Moderate but significant shortening of TCRB CDR3s was recorded in all four CD4+ subsets from Type 1 diabetes patients.

V shed 3 bases and J shed 5 bases, with 17 bases lying between them. The CDR3 length is 15 residues. Germline V lookup: CDR1 GTSNPN, CDR2 SVGIG (reference sequence). Sequenced material: naive CD4+ T cells from blood. The rearrangement joins TRBV30 to TRBJ1-5; D not resolved. This TCR was recovered from a woman aged 30 to 39 with type 1 diabetes. CDR3 protein: CAWRQGEVNDQPQHF. The CDR3 nucleotides are TGTGCCTGGAGGCAAGGAGAAGTGAATGATCAGCCCCAGCATTTT.